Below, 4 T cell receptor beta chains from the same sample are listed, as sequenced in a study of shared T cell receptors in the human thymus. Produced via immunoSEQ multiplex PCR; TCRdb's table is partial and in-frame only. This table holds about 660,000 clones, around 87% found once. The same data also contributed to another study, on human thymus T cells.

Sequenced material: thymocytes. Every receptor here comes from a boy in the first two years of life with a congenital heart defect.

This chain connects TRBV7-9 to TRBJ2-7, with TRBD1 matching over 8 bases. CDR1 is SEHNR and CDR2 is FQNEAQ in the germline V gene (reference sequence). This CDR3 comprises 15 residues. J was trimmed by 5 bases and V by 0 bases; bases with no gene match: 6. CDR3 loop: CASSLARTGFHEQYF. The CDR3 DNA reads TGTGCCAGCAGCTTAGCGCGGACAGGGTTCCACGAGCAGTACTTC.

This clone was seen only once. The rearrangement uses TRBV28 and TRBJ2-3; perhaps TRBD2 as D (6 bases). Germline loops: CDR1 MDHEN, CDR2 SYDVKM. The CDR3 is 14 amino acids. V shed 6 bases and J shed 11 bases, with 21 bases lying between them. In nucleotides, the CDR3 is TGTGCCAGCAGCATGCGGGGTGGGGTAAGGAGGCAGTATTTT. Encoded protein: CASSMRGGVRRQYF.

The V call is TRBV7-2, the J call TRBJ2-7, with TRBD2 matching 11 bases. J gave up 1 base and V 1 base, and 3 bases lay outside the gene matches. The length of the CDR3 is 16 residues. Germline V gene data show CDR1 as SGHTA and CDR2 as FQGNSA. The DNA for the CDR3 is TGTGCCAGCAGCTTAGTGACTAGCGGGGATTCCTACGAGCAGTACTTC. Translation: CASSLVTSGDSYEQYF.

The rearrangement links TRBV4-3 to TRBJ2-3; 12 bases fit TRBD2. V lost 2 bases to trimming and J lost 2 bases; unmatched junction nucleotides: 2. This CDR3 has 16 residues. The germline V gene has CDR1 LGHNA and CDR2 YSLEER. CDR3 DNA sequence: TGCGCCAGCAGCCAAACTAGCGGGGGGCCCACAGATACGCAGTATTTT. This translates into CASSQTSGGPTDTQYF.